One and the same sample provided the 20 T cell receptor beta chains below, sequenced in a study. Each CDR3 protein is one row after TCRdb ran MiXCR on the RT-PCR reads. The sample has 550,000 to 750,000 distinct CDR3 sequences, 14% seen once. The sample comprised memory CD4+ T cells from blood. The receptors were gathered from a female donor in good health, serving as a healthy control.

This clonotype was seen a few times. J is TRBJ2-6 and V is TRBV20-1; 7 nucleotides match TRBD1. V was pared by 1 base and J by 0 bases, with 6 bases of the junction left unmatched. Germline V gene sequence: CDR1 DFQATT, CDR2 SNEGSKA (reference sequence). This CDR3 is built from 17 residues. This chain's CDR3 is CSARADRELSGANVLTF. CDR3 nucleotide sequence: TGCAGTGCTAGAGCCGACAGGGAACTCTCTGGGGCCAACGTCCTGACTTTC.

This clonotype has at least ten counts. The chain joins TRBV12-3 or TRBV12-4 to TRBJ2-5; a weak D match, TRBD2 (6 bases). The ends were cut back, 7 bases at V and 0 bases at J, with 12 bases in the middle. The CDR3 has 14 residues. The CDR3 region is CASTYSGNQETQYF. The CDR3 region has the DNA TGTGCCAGCACTTATAGCGGTAACCAAGAGACCCAGTACTTC.

This clonotype appeared many times. The chain combines TRBV6-5 with TRBJ1-6, with TRBD1 identical over 7 bases. The CDR3 spans 15 residues. Germline trimming cut 0 bases from V and 6 bases from J; bases unmatched to any gene: 2. Germline CDR1 reads MNHEY; CDR2 reads SVGAGI. The CDR3 is CASSYSGTANSPLHF. The CDR3, as DNA: TGTGCCAGCAGTTACTCAGGGACAGCTAATTCACCCCTCCACTTT.

This clonotype was seen a few times. V gene TRBV7-9 combines with J gene TRBJ1-2; D not resolved. The CDR3 spans 13 residues. CDR1 and CDR2 (germline): SEHNR, FQNEAQ (reference sequence). Trimming pared 0 bases from V and 7 bases from J, leaving 9 bases between. CDR3 DNA: TGTGCCAGCAGCTTAGCGGGCACGGGTGGCTACACCTTC. Its protein is CASSLAGTGGYTF.

Many counts were recorded for this clonotype. The genes are TRBV9 and TRBJ1-3; 11 nucleotides match TRBD1. The CDR3 contains 14 residues. Trimming cost V 3 bases and J 8 bases; bases outside gene matches: 4. From germline, CDR1 is SGDLS and CDR2 YYNGEE. DNA for the CDR3: TGTGCCAGCAGCGCCCGGGACAGGGGGGACACCATATATTTT. Its protein product is CASSARDRGDTIYF. Drawing the rest from reference TRBV9 and TRBJ1-3, the complete variable domain is DSGVTQTPKHLITATGQRVTLRCSPRSGDLSVYWYQQSLDQGLQFLIQYYNGEERAKGNILERFSAQQFPDLHSELNLSSLELGDSALYFCASSARDRGDTIYFGEGSWLTVV.

This clonotype showed up just a few times. The DNA for the CDR3 is TGCGCCAGCAGCCAAGGGAATTCCCGACAGGACTATGGCTACACCTTC. Translating gives CASSQGNSRQDYGYTF. The V and J genes are TRBV4-3 and TRBJ1-2; D might be TRBD1 (6 bases). The CDR3 runs to 16 residues. Per germline, CDR1 LGHNA and CDR2 YSLEER. Between the trimmed V and J ends, which lost 1 base and 3 bases, there was a span of 15 bases.

This clonotype has at least ten counts. This chain uses TRBV12-3 or TRBV12-4 with TRBJ2-7; TRBD2 might be the D (5 bases). This CDR3 region has 14 residues. The V and J ends lost 2 bases and 7 bases respectively, with 15 bases between them. CDR3 residues: CASSLSGTLGEQYF. Written as DNA, the CDR3 is TGTGCCAGCAGTTTAAGCGGAACCCTGGGAGAGCAGTACTTC.

This clonotype was counted a few times. The genes are TRBV7-2 and TRBJ2-5; no clear D. Trimming took 5 bases from V and 5 from J, leaving 15 bases between them. The CDR3 is 14 residues long. CDR1 and CDR2 (germline): SGHTA, FQGNSA. This CDR3 is CASSLQLRTETQYF. CDR3 bases: TGTGCCAGCAGCCTACAGCTGAGAACGGAGACCCAGTACTTC.

This clonotype was counted ten times or more. J is TRBJ2-1 and V is TRBV6-5, with TRBD2 as a possible D gene (5 bases). The ends were cut back, 2 bases at V and 6 bases at J, with 11 bases in the middle. The germline V gene encodes CDR1 MNHEY and CDR2 SVGAGI. The CDR3 consists of 14 residues. CDR3 amino acids: CASSYVSVTNEQFF. CDR3 bases: TGTGCCAGCAGTTACGTTAGCGTAACCAATGAGCAGTTCTTC.

Only a few counts were recorded for this clonotype. The J gene is TRBJ2-1, the V gene TRBV18; 11 bases fit TRBD2. The CDR3 has 14 residues. The germline V gene encodes CDR1 KGHSH and CDR2 LQKENI. Trimming cost V 3 bases and J 10 bases; bases outside gene matches: 5. CDR3 DNA sequence: TGTGCCAGCTCACCGGGACTAGCGGTTGGGGAGCAGTTCTTC. Residues: CASSPGLAVGEQFF.

The chain carries TRBV5-1 and TRBJ1-1, with TRBD1 as a possible D gene (6 bases). Trimming left V 0 bases short and J 1 base short, with 10 bases between. This CDR3 is built from 15 residues. Germline CDR1 and CDR2: SGHRS and YFSETQ. The CDR3, as DNA: TGCGCCAGCAGCTTGGACGGACAGACGAACACTGAAGCTTTCTTT. Encoded protein: CASSLDGQTNTEAFF.

The J gene is TRBJ1-4, the V gene TRBV12-3 or TRBV12-4, with D hard to call. The CDR3 runs 13 residues. Trimming removed 3 bases from V and 8 bases from J, with 10 bases in between. CDR3 DNA sequence: TGTGCCAGCAGTTTGGGCCACACAGAAAAACTGTTTTTT. Its protein is CASSLGHTEKLFF.

The rearrangement joins TRBV5-6 to TRBJ2-1, with D maybe TRBD2 (5 bases). V was clipped by 3 bases and J by 0 bases, with 10 bases between them. This CDR3 spans 15 amino acids. Germline V gene data show CDR1 as SGHDT and CDR2 as YYEEEE. The CDR3 protein is CASSSGYVSYNEQFF. For the CDR3, the DNA is TGTGCCAGCAGCTCGGGATACGTCTCCTACAATGAGCAGTTCTTC.

The CDR3 reads CASSFSVTVNSPLHF. CDR3 DNA sequence: TGTGCCAGCAGTTTTTCCGTTACAGTAAATTCACCCCTCCACTTT. V gene TRBV27 combines with J gene TRBJ1-6; D uncertain. Germline V gives CDR1 MNHEY, CDR2 SMNVEV (reference sequence). Trimming stripped 3 bases from V and 7 bases from J, with 13 bases between. The CDR3 is made up of 15 amino acids.

The genes are TRBV20-1 and TRBJ2-1; D may be TRBD2 (5 bases). Trimming removed 1 base from V and 0 bases from J, with 13 bases in between. Germline lookup yields CDR1 DFQATT and CDR2 SNEGSKA (reference sequence). This CDR3 region has 16 residues. The CDR3 nucleotides read TGCAGTGCTAGAGCCTTTAGCGCGAGCTCCTACAATGAGCAGTTCTTC. Translating it yields CSARAFSASSYNEQFF.

This rearrangement joins TRBV18 to TRBJ1-2, with D unclear. V lost 3 bases and J 4 bases, leaving 15 bases between the germline ends. Germline CDR1 reads KGHSH; CDR2 reads LQKENI. This CDR3 contains 15 residues. Written as DNA, the CDR3 is TGTGCCAGCTCACCGGGAGATGACGGACTCTATGGCTACACCTTC. Protein sequence: CASSPGDDGLYGYTF.

This clonotype was detected ten times or more. V usage is TRBV4-3 and J usage is TRBJ2-1; D may be TRBD2 (5 bases). The CDR3 runs 17 residues. Germline V lookup: CDR1 LGHNA, CDR2 YSLEER. V was pared by 1 base and J by 0 bases, with 13 bases between. The CDR3 protein is CASSQGRGGLSYNEQFF. Here the CDR3 DNA reads TGCGCCAGCAGCCAAGGGAGAGGCGGGCTCTCCTACAATGAGCAGTTCTTC.

This clonotype has just a few counts. This chain connects TRBV27 to TRBJ2-1; D is possibly TRBD1 (6 bases). The germline V gene encodes CDR1 MNHEY and CDR2 SMNVEV (reference sequence). This CDR3 spans 15 amino acids. V gave up 6 bases and J gave up 0 bases, with 12 bases separating them. The CDR3 region has the DNA TGTGCCAGCAGCTGGACAGAGAGCTCCTACAATGAGCAGTTCTTC. Encoded protein: CASSWTESSYNEQFF.

This clonotype appeared a few times. The chain recombines TRBV12-3 or TRBV12-4 with TRBJ2-1; a possible D gene is TRBD1 (5 bases). The V gene lost 6 bases and the J gene lost 0 bases, with 15 bases spanning the gap. CDR3 size: 16 residues. This chain's CDR3 is CASSHLGVSSYNEQFF. The CDR3 DNA reads as TGTGCCAGCAGCCACCTAGGGGTGAGCTCCTACAATGAGCAGTTCTTC.

V usage is TRBV20-1 and J usage is TRBJ2-2; possible D gene TRBD2, 5 bases. Trimming removed 6 bases from V and 6 bases from J, with 11 bases in between. CDR1 DFQATT and CDR2 SNEGSKA come from the germline V gene (reference sequence). CDR3 length: 12 amino acids. The CDR3 sequence is CSARELPGELFF. The CDR3 DNA reads TGCAGTGCAAGGGAGTTACCCGGGGAGCTGTTTTTT.